One and the same sample provided the 21 T cell receptor beta chains below, sequenced in a study of CD8 T cells in Susac syndrome. An input of about 0.5 to 1 ug of RNA was subjected to reverse transcription using random hexamers. TCRdb used MiXCR to reprocess the immunoSEQ multiplex PCR reads, holding one entry per CDR3 protein. The sample records around 90,000 distinct CDR3 sequences, about 95% being singletons. Specimen: CD8+ T cells from PBMCs. These receptor sequences come from a human donor with Susac syndrome.

The V and J genes are TRBV28 and TRBJ2-3; no clear D gene. Germline CDR1 is MDHEN and CDR2 is SYDVKM. The CDR3 sequence is 15 residues long. V shed 8 bases and J shed 2 bases, with 17 bases lying between them. Written as DNA, the CDR3 is TGTGCCAGCCAGCTAGGTTTGGCGATCACAGATACGCAGTATTTT. Translation: CASQLGLAITDTQYF.

Only a few counts were recorded for this clonotype. The chain employs TRBV30 and TRBJ2-7; D remains ambiguous. Trimming cost V 1 base and J 4 bases, with 5 bases left between them. Germline V gives CDR1 GTSNPN, CDR2 SVGIG (reference sequence). This CDR3 is 11 amino acids long. The CDR3 region is CAWSGQYEQYF. The DNA for the CDR3 is TGTGCCTGGAGTGGCCAGTACGAGCAGTACTTC. The full variable domain, completed using reference TRBV30 and TRBJ2-7, is SQTIHQWPATLVQPVGSPLSLECTVEGTSNPNLYWYRQAAGRGLQLLFYSVGIGQISSEVPQNLSASRPQDRQFILSSKKLLLSDSGFYLCAWSGQYEQYFGPGTRLTVT.

V is TRBV4-3 and J is TRBJ2-2; 8 bases are shared with TRBD1. The V and J ends lost 4 bases and 5 bases, in that order; junction bases with no gene match: 12. CDR1 is LGHNA, CDR2 YSLEER, per germline. The CDR3 is 17 residues long. CDR3 in amino acids: CASSRLHRDRNTGELFF. In nucleotides, the CDR3 is TGCGCCAGCAGCCGCCTCCATCGGGACAGGAATACCGGGGAGCTGTTTTTT.

The rearrangement joins TRBV20-1 to TRBJ1-2; TRBD1 agrees at 9 bases. This CDR3 is built from 14 residues. Per germline, CDR1 DFQATT and CDR2 SNEGSKA (reference sequence). The V gene end was trimmed by 4 bases and the J gene end by 6 bases; junction bases not matched to a gene: 9. CDR3 sequence: CSANTLGQGDGYTF. CDR3 sequence (DNA): TGCAGTGCTAATACCCTGGGACAGGGAGATGGCTACACCTTC.

This chain connects TRBV7-2 to TRBJ2-5, with D tentatively TRBD1 or TRBD2 (6 bases each). Per the germline V gene, CDR1 is SGHTA and CDR2 is FQGNSA. CDR3 length equals 15 residues. Trimming removed 0 bases at V and 5 bases at J, with 13 bases between. The CDR3 loop reads CASSLAGGLSETQYF. The CDR3 DNA reads as TGTGCCAGCAGCTTAGCGGGGGGCCTATCGGAGACCCAGTACTTC.

The rearrangement joins TRBV11-3 to TRBJ2-5, with D perhaps TRBD2 (5 bases). V lost 2 bases and J lost 0, with 7 bases in between. Germline V gene sequence: CDR1 SGHNT, CDR2 YENEEA. The CDR3 spans 14 residues. CDR3 residues: CASSLTGYQETQYF. CDR3 sequence (DNA): TGTGCCAGCAGCTTAACGGGGTACCAAGAGACCCAGTACTTC. Together with reference TRBV11-3 and TRBJ2-5, the CDR3 gives the full variable domain: EAGVVQSPRYKIIEKKQPVAFWCNPISGHNTLYWYLQNLGQGPELLIRYENEEAVDDSQLPKDRFSAERLKGVDSTLKIQPAELGDSAVYLCASSLTGYQETQYFGPGTRLLVL.

This chain links TRBV20-1 with TRBJ2-3; 7 nucleotides agree with TRBD2. Germline CDR1 and CDR2: DFQATT and SNEGSKA (reference sequence). The CDR3 loop spans 15 amino acids. Losses at the gene ends were 6 bases for V and 4 bases for J; bases not matched to a gene: 13. The CDR3 coding sequence is TGCAGTGCCCGGGACCGGAACCGGGGGGCAGATACGCAGTATTTT. Encoded protein: CSARDRNRGADTQYF.

The CDR3 is CASSQELGNEQFF. The CDR3, as DNA: TGCGCCAGCAGCCAAGAACTGGGTAATGAGCAGTTCTTC. V usage is TRBV4-3 and J usage is TRBJ2-1; D unresolved. Trimming removed 0 bases at V and 7 bases at J, with 7 bases between. The germline V gene has CDR1 LGHNA and CDR2 YSLEER. CDR3 length: 13 residues.

The chain employs TRBV30 and TRBJ2-6; D is ambiguous. The V gene lost 3 bases and the J gene lost 0 bases, with 3 bases spanning the gap. CDR3 length: 13 residues. CDR1 is GTSNPN, CDR2 SVGIG, per germline (reference sequence). This CDR3 reads CAWRSSGANVLTF. The CDR3 DNA sequence: TGTGCCTGGAGATCCTCTGGGGCCAACGTCCTGACTTTC.

The CDR3 nucleotides are TGTGCCTGGATCCAGGACGGGAAGACCCAGTACTTC. It is translated as CAWIQDGKTQYF. This sequence joins TRBV30 and TRBJ2-5; D possibly corresponds to TRBD2 (5 bases). CDR1 GTSNPN and CDR2 SVGIG come from the germline V gene (reference sequence). This CDR3 region has 12 residues. V was pared by 4 bases and J by 6 bases, with 12 bases between.

The chain couples TRBV27 to TRBJ1-1; 7 bases line up with TRBD1. The V gene end was trimmed by 3 bases and the J gene end by 4 bases; junction bases not matched to a gene: 2. Germline V gene lookup returns CDR1 MNHEY and CDR2 SMNVEV (reference sequence). The CDR3 covers 13 residues. The CDR3 coding sequence is TGTGCCAGCAGTTTCCAGGGGGGCACTGAAGCTTTCTTT. The encoded protein is CASSFQGGTEAFF.

The V call is TRBV6-5, the J call TRBJ2-6, with D tentatively TRBD1 (6 bases). Germline lookup yields CDR1 MNHEY and CDR2 SVGAGI. The V and J ends lost 5 bases and 0 bases respectively, with 8 bases between them. The CDR3 loop spans 15 amino acids. The CDR3 here is CASSRDTSGANVLTF. The CDR3 DNA reads TGTGCCAGCAGTCGGGACACCTCTGGGGCCAACGTCCTGACTTTC.

The J gene is TRBJ2-3, the V gene TRBV4-1; tentatively, D is TRBD1 or TRBD2 (5 bases each). The germline V gene has CDR1 MGHRA and CDR2 YSYEKL. V lost 5 bases, J lost 2 bases, and 14 bases lay in between. This CDR3 spans 15 amino acids. The CDR3 reads CASSSRDRDTDTQYF. In nucleotides, the CDR3 is TGCGCCAGCAGCTCCCGGGACCGAGACACAGATACGCAGTATTTT.

J is TRBJ2-2 and V is TRBV19; D unresolved. Germline-derived CDR1 and CDR2 are LNHDA and SQIVND (reference sequence). The CDR3 has 13 amino acids. V gave up 3 bases and J gave up 7 bases, with 9 bases separating them. The CDR3 loop reads CASSIWVGGELFF. In DNA form, the CDR3 reads TGTGCCAGTAGTATCTGGGTTGGCGGGGAGCTGTTTTTT.

This chain links TRBV28 with TRBJ1-2, with 7 positions matching TRBD1. Germline loops: CDR1 MDHEN, CDR2 SYDVKM. There are 12 residues in the CDR3. V shed 8 bases and J 4 bases; nucleotides not matched to a gene: 4. CDR3 region: CASETGVYGYTF. The CDR3 region has the DNA TGTGCCAGCGAAACAGGGGTCTATGGCTACACCTTC.

The V and J genes are TRBV19 and TRBJ2-5; 8 bases map to TRBD1. The trim removed 7 bases at V and 3 bases at J, leaving 4 bases unmatched. Germline CDR1 reads LNHDA; CDR2 reads SQIVND (reference sequence). This CDR3 is built from 13 residues. The CDR3 reads CASTSTGEETQYF. CDR3 sequence (DNA): TGTGCCAGTACATCGACAGGGGAAGAGACCCAGTACTTC.

This clonotype was picked up one time. For the CDR3, the DNA is TGCAGTGCTACCATGGACAGTGCAACTAATGAAAAACTGTTTTTT. Encoded protein: CSATMDSATNEKLFF. The chain combines TRBV20-1 with TRBJ1-4, with D possibly being TRBD1 (6 bases). V gave up 4 bases and J gave up 0 bases, with 12 bases separating them. Germline V gene lookup returns CDR1 DFQATT and CDR2 SNEGSKA (reference sequence). CDR3 length: 15 amino acids.

The genes are TRBV20-1 and TRBJ2-5, with 16 bases aligning to TRBD2. This CDR3 is built from 15 residues. Germline-derived CDR1 and CDR2 are DFQATT and SNEGSKA (reference sequence). The J segment lost 4 bases and the V segment lost 5 bases, leaving 4 bases of the junction unmatched. The CDR3 DNA reads as TGCAGTGCTCACGGGACTAGCGGGGGGGGAGAGACCCAGTACTTC. Its translation is CSAHGTSGGGETQYF.

The rearrangement links TRBV9 to TRBJ1-5, with D unclear. The CDR3 extends over 15 amino acids. V was pared by 0 bases and J by 1 base, with 8 bases between. CDR1 and CDR2 from the germline V gene are SGDLS and YYNGEE. The CDR3 sequence is CASSVGGTSNQPQHF. Here the CDR3 DNA reads TGTGCCAGCAGCGTAGGGGGTACGAGCAATCAGCCCCAGCATTTT.

This clonotype was seen only a few times. J is TRBJ1-1 and V is TRBV3-1; D is unclear. CDR1 and CDR2 (germline): LGHDT, YNNKEL (reference sequence). The V end was cut by 3 bases, the J end by 1 base, with 6 bases between. CDR3 size: 13 residues. The CDR3 DNA sequence: TGTGCCAGCAGCCAGGCCAAGAACACTGAAGCTTTCTTT. Its protein product is CASSQAKNTEAFF.

The rearrangement joins TRBV30 to TRBJ2-5; D ambiguous. Germline loops: CDR1 GTSNPN, CDR2 SVGIG (reference sequence). This CDR3 comprises 16 residues. V was shortened by 5 bases and J by 1 base, with 20 bases between the two germline ends. The CDR3 spells CAWELWSPGSQETQYF. Here the CDR3 DNA reads TGTGCCTGGGAGCTTTGGAGTCCAGGATCCCAAGAGACCCAGTACTTC. The complete variable domain, with remaining parts taken from reference TRBV30 and TRBJ2-5, reads SQTIHQWPATLVQPVGSPLSLECTVEGTSNPNLYWYRQAAGRGLQLLFYSVGIGQISSEVPQNLSASRPQDRQFILSSKKLLLSDSGFYLCAWELWSPGSQETQYFGPGTRLLVL.